This TCR beta chain was profiled in a study of PD-L1 blockade in urothelial cancer. Turning to the study itself: Prior chemotherapy in patients spanned 0 to 3 regimens.

Germline values: CDR1 SGHRS, CDR2 YFSETQ. With 3 bases removed from V and 1 base from J, the gap between germline ends came to 10 bases. The CDR3 is 14 residues long. The method was immunoSEQ multiplex PCR; TCRdb's version includes in-frame clones alone and lacks a portion of them. This table has around 42,000 clones, about four fifths appearing once. The rearrangement links TRBV5-1 to TRBJ2-5; a weak D match, TRBD1 (5 bases). Source: PBMCs, taken around atezolizumab (anti-PD-L1) treatment. This clonotype originated in an older man with urothelial cancer. CDR3 amino acids: CASSSGQTQETQYF. CDR3 in DNA: TGCGCCAGCAGCTCCGGACAAACCCAAGAGACCCAGTACTTC. Based on the CDR3 plus reference TRBV5-1 and TRBJ2-5, the full variable domain is KAGVTQTPRYLIKTRGQQVTLSCSPISGHRSVSWYQQTPGQGLQFLFEYFSETQRNKGNFPGRFSGRQFSNSRSEMNVSTLELGDSALYLCASSSGQTQETQYFGPGTRLLVL.